The present entry profiles one TCR beta chain with its context. Its antigen is not identified. This sample is drawn from a study of T cells in localized non-small cell lung cancer. Points from the study as a whole: Uninvolved adjacent lung had higher T cell clonality than tumor and all other tissues.

TCRdb keeps only in-frame clones here, not all; method: immunoSEQ multiplex PCR. The sample holds tens of thousands of clones, roughly nine tenths seen once. CDR1 is MNHNS and CDR2 is SASEGT in the germline V gene. The CDR3 is 14 residues long. V lost 3 bases and J 3 bases, leaving 10 bases between the germline ends. The TCR was taken from a woman between 35 and 75 years old with stage I lung adenocarcinoma. The J gene is TRBJ2-3, the V gene TRBV6-1; D is possibly TRBD1 (6 bases). The sequencing here drew on peripheral blood, taken before any cancer treatment. The CDR3: CASSDWTATDTQYF. The CDR3 DNA reads as TGTGCCAGCAGTGACTGGACAGCAACAGATACGCAGTATTTT.